The 20 T cell receptor beta chains given below trace back to one sample, sequenced in a study of cytomegalovirus exposure and HLA in healthy donors. Primers for the PCR totalled 60 Vbeta and 13 Jbeta. Profiling relied on immunoSEQ multiplex PCR, and the TCRdb table lists in-frame clones only, not all of them. The data show about 100,000 clones, 70% to 85% seen once. Sample: PBMCs. These receptors all stem from a woman aged 18-29 years in good health and CMV-seronegative.

The rearrangement joins TRBV7-9 to TRBJ1-1, with 7 bases matching TRBD1. Losses at the gene ends were 6 bases for V and 1 base for J; bases not matched to a gene: 8. The CDR3 loop spans 15 amino acids. Germline lookup yields CDR1 SEHNR and CDR2 FQNEAQ (reference sequence). The CDR3 reads CASSRQGNGNTEAFF. The CDR3 region has the DNA TGTGCCAGCAGTCGACAGGGTAACGGGAACACTGAAGCTTTCTTT. Combining the CDR3 with reference TRBV7-9 and TRBJ1-1 gives the whole variable domain DTGVSQNPRHKITKRGQNVTFRCDPISEHNRLYWYRQTLGQGPEFLTYFQNEAQLEKSRLLSDRFSAERPKGSFSTLEIQRTEQGDSAMYLCASSRQGNGNTEAFFGQGTRLTVV.

This rearrangement joins TRBV6-6 to TRBJ1-2, with 8 positions matching TRBD1. Germline V gene sequence: CDR1 MNHNY, CDR2 SVGAGI (reference sequence). The CDR3 runs to 12 residues. V shed 6 bases and J 7 bases; nucleotides not matched to a gene: 4. The CDR3: CASSMTGAGYTF. For the CDR3, the DNA is TGTGCCAGCAGCATGACAGGGGCTGGCTACACCTTC.

This chain connects TRBV14 to TRBJ2-1; 8 bases match TRBD1. The CDR3 contains 15 residues. CDR1 and CDR2 (germline): SGHDN, FVKESK. V gave up 2 bases and J gave up 6 bases; unmatched junction bases: 6. The CDR3 DNA reads TGTGCCAGCAGCCAACCGGACAGGGTGGGCAATGAGCAGTTCTTC. Protein: CASSQPDRVGNEQFF.

The chain carries TRBV10-3 and TRBJ2-1, with D unclear. Deletions cut 4 bases from V and 0 bases from J, with 13 bases between. The germline V gene encodes CDR1 ENHRY and CDR2 SYGVKD. The length of the CDR3 is 16 residues. CDR3 sequence: CAISANTESSYNEQFF. The CDR3 DNA sequence: TGTGCCATCAGTGCAAATACAGAGAGCTCCTACAATGAGCAGTTCTTC.

This chain joins TRBV5-4 and TRBJ1-2, with D unclear. V lost 1 base and J lost 0, with 4 bases in between. The V gene's germline CDR1 is SGHNT and CDR2 YYREEE (reference sequence). There are 13 residues in the CDR3. The CDR3 region has the DNA TGTGCCAGCAGCTTGACAGCTAACTATGGCTACACCTTC. Translation gives CASSLTANYGYTF.

The chain combines TRBV4-3 with TRBJ2-4; D might be TRBD2 (5 bases). V lost 1 base, J lost 6 bases, and 19 bases lay in between. The CDR3 sequence is 17 residues long. CDR1 LGHNA and CDR2 YSLEER come from the germline V gene. CDR3 nucleotide sequence: TGCGCCAGCAGCCAAGTTCTTGGCCGCGCCGCGGGAAACATTCAGTACTTC. Translating it yields CASSQVLGRAAGNIQYF.

This chain connects TRBV18 to TRBJ2-7; D possibly corresponds to TRBD1 (6 bases). Per germline, CDR1 KGHSH and CDR2 LQKENI. The CDR3 length is 14 residues. The germline V and J ends were trimmed by 3 bases and 2 bases, with 11 bases remaining between them. The CDR3 nucleotides are TGTGCCAGCTCACCGAGCGGACAGACCTACGAGCAGTACTTC. Protein sequence: CASSPSGQTYEQYF.

The rearrangement links TRBV2 to TRBJ1-5; D is undetermined. Per the germline V gene, CDR1 is SNHLY and CDR2 is FYNNEI. V was cut by 2 bases and J by 7 bases, with 12 bases left in between. The CDR3 consists of 14 residues. CDR3 sequence (DNA): TGTGCCAGCAGTGAAAGGAGGTTGGGGCAGCCCCAGCATTTT. Translation gives CASSERRLGQPQHF. The whole variable domain, filled in from reference TRBV2 and TRBJ1-5, reads EPEVTQTPSHQVTQMGQEVILRCVPISNHLYFYWYRQILGQKVEFLVSFYNNEISEKSEIFDDQFSVERPDGSNFTLKIRSTKLEDSAMYFCASSERRLGQPQHFGDGTRLSIL.

This clone was observed a handful of times. This sequence joins TRBV6-5 and TRBJ1-5; possible D gene TRBD1, 6 bases. Germline values: CDR1 MNHEY, CDR2 SVGAGI. The CDR3 consists of 13 residues. V lost 5 bases to trimming and J lost 5 bases, with 10 bases between them. The CDR3 sequence: CASSEQGHQPQHF. The CDR3, as DNA: TGTGCCAGCAGTGAACAGGGACATCAGCCCCAGCATTTT.

The chain recombines TRBV4-1 with TRBJ1-5; D is possibly TRBD1 (5 bases). The germline V gene encodes CDR1 MGHRA and CDR2 YSYEKL. V lost 1 base to trimming and J lost 7 bases, with 11 bases between them. The CDR3 spans 14 residues. The CDR3 spells CASSQVGGNQPQHF. The CDR3 coding sequence is TGCGCCAGCAGCCAAGTTGGGGGGAACCAGCCCCAGCATTTT.

J is TRBJ2-2 and V is TRBV2; TRBD2 might be the D (5 bases). Germline CDR1 and CDR2: SNHLY and FYNNEI. V was cut by 6 bases and J by 1 base, with 15 bases left in between. This CDR3 comprises 16 residues. In DNA, the CDR3 is TGTGCCAGCAGAGCCCCCGGGGTGGGGAACACCGGGGAGCTGTTTTTT. Protein: CASRAPGVGNTGELFF.

The genes are TRBV11-1 and TRBJ2-1; D remains unclear. V lost 6 bases, J lost 7 bases, and 10 bases lay in between. Germline V gene lookup returns CDR1 SGHAT and CDR2 FQDESV (reference sequence). The CDR3 sequence is 12 residues long. Here the CDR3 DNA reads TGTGCCAGCAGTAAAAACAGAAATGAGCAGTTCTTC. Translation: CASSKNRNEQFF.

The J gene is TRBJ1-6, the V gene TRBV28; 10 positions agree with TRBD1. The V gene's germline CDR1 is MDHEN and CDR2 SYDVKM. The CDR3 contains 19 residues. V lost 6 bases, J lost 2 bases, and 13 bases stayed unmatched. The CDR3: CASRPDRGRSLTYNSPLHF. The DNA of the CDR3 is TGTGCCAGCAGACCCGACAGGGGGCGAAGCCTCACCTATAATTCACCCCTCCACTTT.

V is TRBV23-1 and J is TRBJ2-5, with TRBD1 identical over 9 bases. TRBV23-1 is classed as an ORF, of uncertain function. The CDR3 has 15 residues. The ends lost 2 bases at V and 4 bases at J; junction bases unmatched: 5. The CDR3, as DNA: TGCGCCAGCAGTCAACGGGACAGGGAAGGAGAGACCCAGTACTTC. This codes for CASSQRDREGETQYF.

J is TRBJ1-1 and V is TRBV6-1, with D possibly matching TRBD1 (5 bases). Germline V gene sequence: CDR1 MNHNS, CDR2 SASEGT. This CDR3 region has 13 residues. V lost 3 bases and J lost 5, with 10 bases in between. The CDR3 loop is CASSDLGGTEAFF. Written as DNA, the CDR3 is TGTGCCAGCAGTGATCTCGGGGGGACTGAAGCTTTCTTT.

The rearrangement joins TRBV28 to TRBJ2-7; TRBD1 matches at 9 bases. The CDR3 runs to 14 residues. The germline V gene encodes CDR1 MDHEN and CDR2 SYDVKM. Germline trimming cut 7 bases from V and 5 bases from J; bases unmatched to any gene: 9. In DNA, the CDR3 is TGTGCCAGCACTAAAGGGGACAGGGTGAACGAGCAGTACTTC. Residues: CASTKGDRVNEQYF.

This chain links TRBV18 with TRBJ2-7, with 11 bases matching TRBD2. The length of the CDR3 is 14 residues. The germline V gene has CDR1 KGHSH and CDR2 LQKENI. The junction had 0 bases not matched to a gene; V was cut back by 3 bases and J by 2 bases. CDR3 loop: CASSPSGGAYEQYF. DNA of the CDR3: TGTGCCAGCTCACCTAGCGGGGGGGCCTACGAGCAGTACTTC.

The gene calls are TRBV5-1 and TRBJ2-5, with 8 nucleotides matching TRBD2. The CDR3 loop spans 14 amino acids. Germline CDR1 is SGHRS and CDR2 is YFSETQ. The V gene end was trimmed by 7 bases and the J gene end by 1 base; junction bases not matched to a gene: 6. CDR3 residues: CASGSGAPQETQYF. CDR3 sequence (DNA): TGCGCCAGCGGTAGCGGGGCACCCCAAGAGACCCAGTACTTC. The entire variable domain, with the rest obtained from reference TRBV5-1 and TRBJ2-5, is as follows: KAGVTQTPRYLIKTRGQQVTLSCSPISGHRSVSWYQQTPGQGLQFLFEYFSETQRNKGNFPGRFSGRQFSNSRSEMNVSTLELGDSALYLCASGSGAPQETQYFGPGTRLLVL.

This sequence joins TRBV19 and TRBJ1-1; D unresolved. V lost 1 base to trimming and J lost 1 base, with 4 bases between them. This CDR3 is 13 amino acids long. CDR1 is LNHDA and CDR2 is SQIVND in the germline V gene (reference sequence). The CDR3 sequence: CASSIGANTEAFF. The CDR3 DNA is TGTGCCAGTAGTATAGGGGCGAACACTGAAGCTTTCTTT.

J is TRBJ2-5 and V is TRBV7-7; 7 bases align to TRBD1. The CDR3 sequence is 15 residues long. Germline CDR1 reads SSHAT; CDR2 reads FNYEAQ (reference sequence). V trimming: 5 bases; J trimming: 9 bases; junction bases outside the gene matches: 15. The CDR3 protein is CASSPQGVRFIAQYF. As DNA, the CDR3 is TGTGCCAGCAGCCCGCAGGGGGTTAGGTTTATAGCCCAGTACTTC.